A selection of T cell receptor beta chains follows, all from one sample in a study of cytomegalovirus exposure and HLA in healthy donors. Using immunoSEQ multiplex PCR, the repertoire was profiled, and TCRdb retains in-frame clones only, with some absent. The data hold some 260,000 clones, with 90% observed a single time. The material sequenced was PBMCs. The receptor source for this set is a woman in her twenties or thirties in good health and CMV-seronegative. CDR3s include the opening cysteine and the closing phenylalanine or tryptophan. The order of the fields is J gene, D gene, CDR3 length, V gene, clone size, CDR3 DNA, CDR3 protein. D genes are given only for firm matches. Clone size, where shown, is once, few, many, or a class for clones that have expanded.

>TRBJ2-5|-|13|TRBV5-1|-
TGCGCCAGCAGCTTGGGCATCCAAGAGACCCAGTACTTC
CASSLGIQETQYF
>TRBJ1-1|-|13|TRBV29-1|few
TGCAGCGTTGTTGGAGGGGAGAACACTGAAGCTTTCTTT
CSVVGGENTEAFF
>TRBJ1-1|-|14|TRBV11-3|-
TGTGCCAGCAGCATAGGCCTCCGGGACACTGAAGCTTTCTTT
CASSIGLRDTEAFF
>TRBJ1-1|TRBD1|15|TRBV2|-
TGTGCCAGCAGTCCAGTACAGGGGGGGAACACTGAAGCTTTCTTT
CASSPVQGGNTEAFF
>TRBJ2-1|TRBD2|15|TRBV27|-
TGTGCCAGCAGTTTATCGACACTAGCGGGAGTTGAGCAGTTCTTC
CASSLSTLAGVEQFF
>TRBJ2-1|TRBD2|17|TRBV19|-
TGTGCCAGTAGTACCGTTTTAGCGGGAAGGGTAGGTAATGAGCAGTTCTTC
CASSTVLAGRVGNEQFF
>TRBJ2-1|-|13|TRBV9|-
TGTGCCAGCAGCGTAGACGTTTCCGATGAGCAGTTCTTC
CASSVDVSDEQFF
>TRBJ2-7|TRBD2|14|TRBV6-1|-
TGTGCCAGCTCTTATAGCGGGCGTTCCTACGAGCAGTACTTC
CASSYSGRSYEQYF
>TRBJ2-3|TRBD2|12|TRBV5-4|-
TGTGCCAGCAGCCTGCCCCGGGAGGCGCAGTATTTT
CASSLPREAQYF
>TRBJ1-2|-|14|TRBV5-1|-
TGCGCCAGCAGCCCAGACGGGAGGGGGTATGGCTACACCTTC
CASSPDGRGYGYTF
>TRBJ2-7|-|16|TRBV4-1|-
TGCGCCAGCAGCCCCTTCGGTCGAGGGAGATCCCCCGAGCAGTACTTC
CASSPFGRGRSPEQYF
>TRBJ2-2|-|14|TRBV7-9|-
TGTGCCAGCAGCTTAGGAACTTACACCGGGGAGCTGTTTTTT
CASSLGTYTGELFF
>TRBJ1-5|-|14|TRBV6-5|-
TGTGCCAGCAGCACAGGGTTAGGCAATCAGCCCCAGCATTTT
CASSTGLGNQPQHF
>TRBJ1-2|-|16|TRBV10-3|-
TGTGCCATCAGTGAGCCGAGCCAGACTACTAACTATGGCTACACCTTC
CAISEPSQTTNYGYTF
>TRBJ1-2|-|14|TRBV6-1|-
TGTGCCAGCAGTGAAAGGGACGGTAACTATGGCTACACCTTC
CASSERDGNYGYTF
>TRBJ2-2|TRBD1|13|TRBV5-1|once
TGCGCCAGCAGCGAACAGGGGTACGGGGAGCTGTTTTTT
CASSEQGYGELFF
>TRBJ1-1|-|14|TRBV5-4|-
TGTGCCAGCAGCTTCCGAGGGGGGAACACTGAAGCTTTCTTT
CASSFRGGNTEAFF
>TRBJ2-7|-|13|TRBV7-9|-
TGTGCCAGCACTCGACCGGGACTCCGGGGGCAGTACTTC
CASTRPGLRGQYF
>TRBJ1-2|TRBD1|13|TRBV28|-
TGTGCCAGCAGCCAGGGGGATAACTATGGCTACACCTTC
CASSQGDNYGYTF
>TRBJ2-5|TRBD2|15|TRBV28|-
TGTGCCAGCAGTTTTGGGCGGGAGCTTCAAGAGACCCAGTACTTC
CASSFGRELQETQYF
>TRBJ2-7|-|14|TRBV27|-
TGTGCCAGCAGTTTAAACGCCATTAGCTACGAGCAGTACTTC
CASSLNAISYEQYF
>TRBJ2-1|TRBD2|14|TRBV9|few
TGTGCCAGCGGAACTAGCGGGACCTACAATGAGCAGTTCTTC
CASGTSGTYNEQFF
>TRBJ2-2|TRBD2|13|TRBV11-2|-
TGTGCCAGCAGTCGACTAGCGTCCGGGGAGCTGTTTTTT
CASSRLASGELFF
>TRBJ2-2|-|13|TRBV15|-
TGTGCCACCAGCAGAGATTTCACCGGGGAGCTGTTTTTT
CATSRDFTGELFF
>TRBJ2-2|TRBD2|16|TRBV9|once
TGTGCCAGCAGGGCAGGACTAGCGGGAGTTACCGGGGAGCTGTTTTTT
CASRAGLAGVTGELFF
>TRBJ2-3|TRBD2|13|TRBV27|-
TGTGCCAGCAGTTTATTGGGGGGAGGGACGCAGTATTTT
CASSLLGGGTQYF
>TRBJ2-2|-|12|TRBV7-9|-
TGTGCCAGCAGCCCGAGATCCGGGGAGCTGTTTTTT
CASSPRSGELFF
>TRBJ1-2|-|12|TRBV2|few
TGTGCCAGCAGTCGTTCAGGGGATGGCTACACCTTC
CASSRSGDGYTF
>TRBJ2-2|-|13|TRBV29-1|-
TGCAGCGGAACAGGGGGGGACACCGGGGAGCTGTTTTTT
CSGTGGDTGELFF
>TRBJ2-7|-|14|TRBV7-8|-
TGTGCCAGCAGCCCCGAGGAAGACTCCTACGAGCAGTACTTC
CASSPEEDSYEQYF
>TRBJ2-3|TRBD1|16|TRBV29-1|-
TGCAGCGTTGAAGATTGGACAGGCGCAAGCACAGATACGCAGTATTTT
CSVEDWTGASTDTQYF
>TRBJ2-7|-|11|TRBV20-1|-
TGCAGTGCTAGCGCGTCCTACGAGCAGTACTTC
CSASASYEQYF
>TRBJ2-7|TRBD2|16|TRBV7-9|few
TGTGCCAGCAGCTTCTTCGTAGCGGGGAGTCCCTACGAGCAGTACTTC
CASSFFVAGSPYEQYF
>TRBJ2-7|TRBD2|13|TRBV11-2|-
TGTGCCAGCAGTTCCGGGACTAGCTACGAGCAGTACTTC
CASSSGTSYEQYF
>TRBJ2-5|-|15|TRBV2|-
TGTGCCAGCATCCTTGACAGGATGGGTTGGGAGACCCAGTACTTC
CASILDRMGWETQYF
>TRBJ2-2|-|15|TRBV5-8|-
TGTGCCAGCAGCTTGATGTTTGGGAGAACCGGGGAGCTGTTTTTT
CASSLMFGRTGELFF
>TRBJ2-7|-|13|TRBV2|few
TGTGCCAACAACCAGGACGGCCTCTACGAGCAGTACTTC
CANNQDGLYEQYF
>TRBJ2-1|TRBD2|16|TRBV5-6|few
TGTGCCAGCAGCTTAATGGGACTAGCGGGAGGGGGTGAGCAGTTCTTC
CASSLMGLAGGGEQFF
>TRBJ2-3|TRBD2|15|TRBV27|-
TGTGCCAGCAGTCATTATCTAGCGGGCACAGATACGCAGTATTTT
CASSHYLAGTDTQYF
>TRBJ2-1|TRBD2|20|TRBV7-3|-
TGTGCCAGCAGCTTACTTCAACGATCGGGATTAGCGGGAGCGGTAAATGAGCAGTTCTTC
CASSLLQRSGLAGAVNEQFF
>TRBJ2-5|TRBD1|14|TRBV6-5|-
TGTGCCAGCAGAGAGGACAGGGTCTTACAGACCCAGTACTTC
CASREDRVLQTQYF
>TRBJ2-1|TRBD1|15|TRBV28|-
TGTGCCAGCAGTTCGAGACAGGGGCGGTACAATGAGCAGTTCTTC
CASSSRQGRYNEQFF
>TRBJ2-1|TRBD2|16|TRBV4-2|-
TGTGCCAGCAGCCAAGATCGACTAGCGGGAGTATGGGAGCAGTTCTTC
CASSQDRLAGVWEQFF
>TRBJ2-7|-|15|TRBV27|-
TGTGCCAGCAGTATCTTCCCCGGCGCCACCTACGAGCAGTACTTC
CASSIFPGATYEQYF
>TRBJ2-3|TRBD2|20|TRBV4-1|-
TGCGCCAGCAGCCTGAACCCCGGGACTAGAGGTTTAGGTAGCACAGATACGCAGTATTTT
CASSLNPGTRGLGSTDTQYF
>TRBJ2-1|-|16|TRBV27|-
TGTGCCAGCAGTTTATCAGGGTTAAGTACCTACAATGAGCAGTTCTTC
CASSLSGLSTYNEQFF
>TRBJ2-2|-|13|TRBV5-1|few
TGCGCCAGCACAAGGCCCAACACCGGGGAGCTGTTTTTT
CASTRPNTGELFF
>TRBJ2-7|TRBD2|13|TRBV19|-
TGTGCCAGTAGTTCCGGGGGGGGAAGTGAGCAGTACTTC
CASSSGGGSEQYF
>TRBJ1-1|TRBD1|15|TRBV10-3|-
TGTGCCATCAGTGAGCCGGGACAGGGGAGGACTGAAGCTTTCTTT
CAISEPGQGRTEAFF